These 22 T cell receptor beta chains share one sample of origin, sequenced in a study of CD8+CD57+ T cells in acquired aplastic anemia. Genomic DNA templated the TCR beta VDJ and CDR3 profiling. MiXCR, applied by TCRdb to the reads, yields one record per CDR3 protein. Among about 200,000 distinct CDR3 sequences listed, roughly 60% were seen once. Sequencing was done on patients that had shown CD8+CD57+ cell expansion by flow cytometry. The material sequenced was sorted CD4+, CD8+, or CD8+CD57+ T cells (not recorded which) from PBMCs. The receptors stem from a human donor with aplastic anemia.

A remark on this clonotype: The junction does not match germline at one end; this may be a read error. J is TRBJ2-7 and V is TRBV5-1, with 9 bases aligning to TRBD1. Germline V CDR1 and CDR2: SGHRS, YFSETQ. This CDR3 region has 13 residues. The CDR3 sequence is CASSITGGIEQYF. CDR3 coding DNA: TGTGCCAGCAGCATCACAGGGGGCATCGAGCAGTACTTC.

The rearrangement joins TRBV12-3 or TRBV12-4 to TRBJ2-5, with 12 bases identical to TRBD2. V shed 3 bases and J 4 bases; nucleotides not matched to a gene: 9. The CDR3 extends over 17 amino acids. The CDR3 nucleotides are TGTGCCAGCAGTTTCTTAGCTAGCGGGGGGGCCGGAGAGACCCAGTACTTC. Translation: CASSFLASGGAGETQYF.

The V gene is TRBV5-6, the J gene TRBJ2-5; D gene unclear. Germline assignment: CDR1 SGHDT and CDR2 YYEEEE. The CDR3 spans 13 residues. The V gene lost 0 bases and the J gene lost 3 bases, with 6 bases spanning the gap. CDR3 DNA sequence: TGTGCCAGCAGCTTGGTTTCGGAAGAGACCCAGTACTTC. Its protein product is CASSLVSEETQYF.

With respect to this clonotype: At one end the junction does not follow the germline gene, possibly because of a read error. The CDR3 bases are TGTGCCAGCAGTTTTGAATTCACTGAAGCTTTCTTT. Protein sequence: CASSFEFTEAFF. The chain recombines TRBV10-3 with TRBJ1-1; unclear D gene. CDR3 length: 12 residues. From germline, CDR1 is ENHRY and CDR2 SYGVKD.

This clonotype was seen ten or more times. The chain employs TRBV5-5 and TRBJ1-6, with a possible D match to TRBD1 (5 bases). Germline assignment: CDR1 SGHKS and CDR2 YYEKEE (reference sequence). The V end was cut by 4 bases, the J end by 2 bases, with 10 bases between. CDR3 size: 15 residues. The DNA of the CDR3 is TGTGCCAGCAGCAGTGGGGGGGCCTATAATTCACCCCTCCACTTT. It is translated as CASSSGGAYNSPLHF.

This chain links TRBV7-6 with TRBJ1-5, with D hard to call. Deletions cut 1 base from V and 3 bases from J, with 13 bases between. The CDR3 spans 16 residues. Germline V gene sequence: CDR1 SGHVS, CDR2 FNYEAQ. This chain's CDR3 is CASSLGGQAYNQPQHF. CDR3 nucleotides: TGTGCCAGCAGCTTAGGCGGGCAGGCGTACAATCAGCCCCAGCATTTT.

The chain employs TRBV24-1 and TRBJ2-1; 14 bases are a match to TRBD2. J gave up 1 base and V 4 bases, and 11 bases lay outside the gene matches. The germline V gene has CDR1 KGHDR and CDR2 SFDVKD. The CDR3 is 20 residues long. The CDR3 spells CATSDLPGTSGSYSYNEQFF. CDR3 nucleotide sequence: TGTGCCACCAGTGACTTACCCGGGACTAGCGGGAGCTATTCCTACAATGAGCAGTTCTTC.

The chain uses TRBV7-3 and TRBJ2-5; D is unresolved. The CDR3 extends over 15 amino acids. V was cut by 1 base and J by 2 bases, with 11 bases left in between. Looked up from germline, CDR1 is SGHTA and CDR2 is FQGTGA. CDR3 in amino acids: CASSLIPAEQETQYF. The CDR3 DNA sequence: TGTGCCAGCAGCTTAATTCCGGCGGAGCAAGAGACCCAGTACTTC.

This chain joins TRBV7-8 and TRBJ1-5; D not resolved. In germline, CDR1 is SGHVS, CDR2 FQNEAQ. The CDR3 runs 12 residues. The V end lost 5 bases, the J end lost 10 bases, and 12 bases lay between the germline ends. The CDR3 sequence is CASSVDLRPQHF. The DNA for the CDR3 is TGTGCCAGCAGCGTTGACCTTCGACCCCAGCATTTT.

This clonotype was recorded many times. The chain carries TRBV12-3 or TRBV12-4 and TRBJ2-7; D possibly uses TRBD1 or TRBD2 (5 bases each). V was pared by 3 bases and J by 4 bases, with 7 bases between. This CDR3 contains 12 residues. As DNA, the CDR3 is TGTGCCAGCAGTTTCTGGGGGTACGAGCAGTACTTC. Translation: CASSFWGYEQYF.

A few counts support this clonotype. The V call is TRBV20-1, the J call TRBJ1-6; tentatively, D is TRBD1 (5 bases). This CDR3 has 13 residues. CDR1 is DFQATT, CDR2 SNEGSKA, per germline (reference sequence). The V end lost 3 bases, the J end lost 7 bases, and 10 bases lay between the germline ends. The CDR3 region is CSASRDGNSPLHF. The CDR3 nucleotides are TGCAGTGCTAGCCGGGACGGCAATTCACCCCTCCACTTT.

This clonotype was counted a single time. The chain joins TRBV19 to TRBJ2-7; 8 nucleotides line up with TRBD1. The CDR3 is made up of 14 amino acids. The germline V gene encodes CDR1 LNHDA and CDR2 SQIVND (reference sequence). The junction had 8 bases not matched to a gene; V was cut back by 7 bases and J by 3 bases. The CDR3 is CASTPRDRIYEQYF. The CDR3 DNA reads TGTGCCAGTACCCCCCGGGACAGGATCTACGAGCAGTACTTC.

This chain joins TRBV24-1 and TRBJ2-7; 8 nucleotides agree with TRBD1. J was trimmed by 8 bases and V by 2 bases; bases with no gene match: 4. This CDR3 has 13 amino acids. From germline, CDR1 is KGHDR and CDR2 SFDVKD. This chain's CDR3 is CATSDYQGAQQYF. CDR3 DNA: TGTGCCACCAGTGATTACCAGGGGGCCCAGCAGTACTTC.

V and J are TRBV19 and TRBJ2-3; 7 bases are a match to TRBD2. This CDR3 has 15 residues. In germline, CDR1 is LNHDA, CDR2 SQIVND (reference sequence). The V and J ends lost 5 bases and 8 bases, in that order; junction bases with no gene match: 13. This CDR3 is CASSREGLQLSTQYF. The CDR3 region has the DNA TGTGCCAGTAGTCGTGAGGGACTACAGCTCAGTACGCAGTATTTT.

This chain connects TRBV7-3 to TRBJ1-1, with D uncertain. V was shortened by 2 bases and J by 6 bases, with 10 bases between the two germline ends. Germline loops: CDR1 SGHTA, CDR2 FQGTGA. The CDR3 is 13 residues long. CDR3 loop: CASSLVPVAEAFF. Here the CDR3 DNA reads TGTGCCAGCAGCTTAGTCCCGGTCGCTGAAGCTTTCTTT.

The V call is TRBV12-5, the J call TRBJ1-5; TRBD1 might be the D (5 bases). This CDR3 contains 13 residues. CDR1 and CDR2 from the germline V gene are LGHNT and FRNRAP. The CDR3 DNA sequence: TGTGCCAGCACAAGGGGTGGCAATCAGCCCCAGCATTTT. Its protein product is CASTRGGNQPQHF.

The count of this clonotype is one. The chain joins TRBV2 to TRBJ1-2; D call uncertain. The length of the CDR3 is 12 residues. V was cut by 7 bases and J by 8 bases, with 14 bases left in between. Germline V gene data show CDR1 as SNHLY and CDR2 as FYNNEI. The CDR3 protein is CASMGGAGGYTF. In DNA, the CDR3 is TGTGCCAGCATGGGTGGAGCTGGCGGCTACACCTTC.

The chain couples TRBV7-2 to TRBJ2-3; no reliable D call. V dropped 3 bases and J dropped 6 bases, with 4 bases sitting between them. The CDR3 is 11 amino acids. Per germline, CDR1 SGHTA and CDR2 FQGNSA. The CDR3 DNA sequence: TGTGCCAGCAGCTTGGACGATACGCAGTATTTT. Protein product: CASSLDDTQYF.

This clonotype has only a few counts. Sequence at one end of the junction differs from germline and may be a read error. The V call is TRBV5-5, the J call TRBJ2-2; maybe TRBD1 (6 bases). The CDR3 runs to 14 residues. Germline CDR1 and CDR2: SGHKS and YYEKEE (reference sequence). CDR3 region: CASSTGQGTGELFF. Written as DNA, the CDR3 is TGCGCCAGCAGCACAGGCCAGGGGACCGGGGAGCTGTTTTTT.

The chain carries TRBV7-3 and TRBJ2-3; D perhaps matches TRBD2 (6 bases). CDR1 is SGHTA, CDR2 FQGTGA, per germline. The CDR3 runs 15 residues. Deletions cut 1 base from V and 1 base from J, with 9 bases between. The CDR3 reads CASSLKASGTDTQYF. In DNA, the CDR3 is TGTGCCAGCAGCTTAAAGGCTAGCGGCACAGATACGCAGTATTTT.

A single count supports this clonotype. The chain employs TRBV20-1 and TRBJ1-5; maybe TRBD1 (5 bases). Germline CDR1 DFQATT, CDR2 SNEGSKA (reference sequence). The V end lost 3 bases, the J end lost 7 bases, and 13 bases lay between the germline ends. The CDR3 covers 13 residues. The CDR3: CSARGRGSQPQHF. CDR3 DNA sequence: TGCAGTGCTAGGGGACGGGGAAGCCAGCCCCAGCATTTT.

The CDR3 sequence: CASSLGSNNEQFF. The CDR3 nucleotides read TGTGCCAGCAGCTTAGGTAGTAACAATGAGCAGTTCTTC. This sequence joins TRBV7-2 and TRBJ2-1; D unclear. Germline V gene lookup returns CDR1 SGHTA and CDR2 FQGNSA. V dropped 1 base and J dropped 5 bases, with 6 bases sitting between them. This CDR3 contains 13 residues.